What follows are 10 T cell receptor beta chains derived from one specimen sequenced in a study of blood T cell repertoires in COVID-19. Assay used: immunoSEQ multiplex PCR; TCRdb lists only in-frame clones, some missing. The sample contains 150,000 or so clones, over 75% of which appear only once. Sequenced material: peripheral blood. The origin of the receptors is a human donor in a cohort sampled during active COVID-19.

Note on this clone: Germline and junction disagree at one end, which may indicate a read error. The chain couples TRBV3-1 (or the pseudogene TRBV3-2) to TRBJ1-2; D is perhaps TRBD1 (5 bases). Germline CDR1 reads LGHDT; CDR2 reads YNNKEL (reference sequence). This CDR3 contains 16 residues. The CDR3 region has the DNA TGTGCCAGCAGACAAGACAGCGAAGCAGCTAACTATGGCTACACCTTC. This gives the protein CASRQDSEAANYGYTF.

This chain connects TRBV20-1 to TRBJ2-5, with 10 bases aligning to TRBD1. CDR1 and CDR2 from the germline V gene are DFQATT and SNEGSKA (reference sequence). The V gene end was trimmed by 4 bases and the J gene end by 5 bases; junction bases not matched to a gene: 7. This CDR3 has 14 amino acids. For the CDR3, the DNA is TGCAGTGCTATTGACAGGGGGCCCGGGGAGACCCAGTACTTC. This sequence encodes CSAIDRGPGETQYF.

This chain connects TRBV5-8 to TRBJ1-5, with 12 bases matching TRBD1. The CDR3 has 16 amino acids. Germline V gene data show CDR1 as SGHTS and CDR2 as YDEGEE. Losses at the gene ends were 2 bases for V and 2 bases for J; bases not matched to a gene: 2. The CDR3, as DNA: TGTGCCAGCAGCTTTGGGACAGGGGGCGGCAATCAGCCCCAGCATTTT. Residues: CASSFGTGGGNQPQHF.

This sequence joins TRBV7-9 and TRBJ2-1; the D is unclear. This CDR3 spans 13 amino acids. Trimming shortened V by 5 bases and J by 7 bases, and 12 bases separated the two germline ends. CDR1 is SEHNR and CDR2 is FQNEAQ in the germline V gene (reference sequence). Here the CDR3 DNA reads TGTGCCAGCAGCACGACCCACGGGAATGAGCAGTTCTTC. It codes for CASSTTHGNEQFF.

This chain links TRBV2 with TRBJ2-2; possibly TRBD1 for D (5 bases). The germline gives CDR1 SNHLY, CDR2 FYNNEI. The V gene lost 4 bases and the J gene lost 2 bases, with 8 bases spanning the gap. The length of the CDR3 is 14 residues. This chain's CDR3 is CASSVGVNTGELFF. In DNA, the CDR3 is TGTGCCAGCAGTGTAGGGGTAAACACCGGGGAGCTGTTTTTT.

This chain uses TRBV4-3 with TRBJ1-1; D perhaps matches TRBD1 (5 bases). The germline V gene has CDR1 LGHNA and CDR2 YSLEER. V was cut by 5 bases and J by 4 bases, with 11 bases left in between. The CDR3 is 13 residues long. In DNA, the CDR3 is TGCGCCAGCAGCTCCCAGGGTGGCACTGAAGCTTTCTTT. Translation gives CASSSQGGTEAFF.

The chain couples TRBV15 to TRBJ1-5; D is perhaps TRBD1 (6 bases). This CDR3 is 17 amino acids long. Germline lookup yields CDR1 LNHNV and CDR2 YYDKDF (reference sequence). V dropped 5 bases and J dropped 0 bases, with 17 bases sitting between them. DNA of the CDR3: TGTGCCACCAGCCAGAGGGGGATGGGGCATAGCAATCAGCCCCAGCATTTT. Its translation: CATSQRGMGHSNQPQHF.

This clone has a single count. The rearrangement joins TRBV6-5 to TRBJ1-4, with D tentatively TRBD1 (5 bases). Germline V gene data show CDR1 as MNHEY and CDR2 as SVGAGI. Trimming removed 5 bases at V and 5 bases at J, with 15 bases between. The CDR3 has 15 residues. The CDR3 region is CASSNFGRENEKLFF. The CDR3 nucleotides read TGTGCCAGCAGTAATTTCGGCAGGGAAAATGAAAAACTGTTTTTT.

This chain connects TRBV7-2 to TRBJ2-7; 9 positions agree with TRBD2. Germline V lookup: CDR1 SGHTA, CDR2 FQGNSA. The CDR3 consists of 14 residues. Trimming at V came to 6 bases and at J to 9 bases, leaving 12 bases not matched to a gene. The CDR3 nucleotides are TGTGCCAGCAGTAAACCCGGGACTAGCCTGTTGCAGTACTTC. Amino acid sequence: CASSKPGTSLLQYF.

This clone was detected only once. This chain joins TRBV6-5 and TRBJ2-3, with a possible D match to TRBD1 (6 bases). This CDR3 is 16 amino acids long. V lost 2 bases and J 4 bases, leaving 16 bases between the germline ends. Germline V lookup: CDR1 MNHEY, CDR2 SVGAGI. CDR3 in DNA: TGTGCCAGCAGTTACCCCTCAGGGGTAGGGCCAGATACGCAGTATTTT. Translation gives CASSYPSGVGPDTQYF.